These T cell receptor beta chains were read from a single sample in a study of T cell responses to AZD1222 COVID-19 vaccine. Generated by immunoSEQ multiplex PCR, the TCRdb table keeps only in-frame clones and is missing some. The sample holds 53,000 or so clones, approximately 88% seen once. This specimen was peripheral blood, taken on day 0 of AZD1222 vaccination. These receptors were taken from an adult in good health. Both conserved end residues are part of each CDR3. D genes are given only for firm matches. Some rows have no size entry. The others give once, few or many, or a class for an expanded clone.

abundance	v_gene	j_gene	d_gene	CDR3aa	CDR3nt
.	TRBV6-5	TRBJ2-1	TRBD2	CASSYKPREGNEQFF	TGTGCCAGCAGTTACAAGCCACGGGAGGGCAATGAGCAGTTCTTC
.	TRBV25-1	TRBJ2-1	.	CASSTRPGGNRKNNEQFF	TGTGCCAGCAGTACTAGACCGGGGGGCAACCGGAAAAACAATGAGCAGTTCTTC
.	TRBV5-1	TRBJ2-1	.	CASRKSRESYNEQFF	TGCGCCAGCAGAAAGTCCCGGGAGTCTTACAATGAGCAGTTCTTC
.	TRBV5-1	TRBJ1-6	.	CASSHNRDSSYNSPLHF	TGCGCCAGCAGTCACAACAGGGATTCCTCCTATAATTCACCCCTCCACTTT
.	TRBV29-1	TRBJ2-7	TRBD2	CSVDYAGGPGEQYF	TGCAGCGTTGATTATGCGGGAGGGCCGGGGGAGCAGTACTTC
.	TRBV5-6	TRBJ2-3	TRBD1	CASSTGTGVQTDTQYF	TGTGCCAGCAGTACCGGGACAGGGGTCCAGACAGATACGCAGTATTTT
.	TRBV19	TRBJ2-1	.	CASTRAGLSEQFF	TGTGCCAGTACAAGGGCTGGGCTCAGCGAGCAGTTCTTC
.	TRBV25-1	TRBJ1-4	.	CASSVLAVGTNEKLFF	TGTGCCAGCAGTGTATTGGCCGTCGGAACTAATGAAAAACTGTTTTTT
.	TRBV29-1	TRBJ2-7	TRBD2	CSGLAGGFAEQYF	TGCAGCGGGCTAGCGGGAGGATTCGCCGAGCAGTACTTC
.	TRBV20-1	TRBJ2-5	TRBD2	CSASGSTAGYQETQYF	TGCAGTGCTAGTGGGTCGACAGCGGGGTACCAAGAGACCCAGTACTTC
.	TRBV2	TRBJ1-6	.	CASSDKNSYNSPLHF	TGTGCCAGCAGTGATAAGAACTCCTATAATTCACCCCTCCACTTT
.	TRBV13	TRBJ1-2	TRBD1	CASSFGTGQFNYGYTF	TGTGCCAGCAGCTTCGGGACAGGGCAATTTAACTATGGCTACACCTTC
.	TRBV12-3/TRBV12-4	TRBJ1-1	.	CASSKQEYTEAFF	TGTGCCAGCAGTAAACAAGAGTATACTGAAGCTTTCTTT
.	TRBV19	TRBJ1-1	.	CASSIEAARNTEAFF	TGTGCCAGTAGTATAGAGGCAGCCAGGAACACTGAAGCTTTCTTT
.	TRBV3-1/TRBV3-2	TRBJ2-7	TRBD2	CASSQTSGSSAQYF	TGTGCCAGCAGCCAGACTAGCGGGAGTTCAGCGCAGTACTTC
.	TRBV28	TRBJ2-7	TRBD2	CASSQPPSGSGEQYF	TGTGCCAGCAGCCAGCCGCCTAGCGGGAGTGGCGAGCAGTACTTC
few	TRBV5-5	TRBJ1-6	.	CASSLGQNNSPLHF	TGTGCCAGCAGCTTGGGACAGAATAATTCACCCCTCCACTTT
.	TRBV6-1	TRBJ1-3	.	CASSEAFRDFSGNTIYF	TGTGCCAGCAGTGAAGCGTTCCGAGACTTCTCTGGAAACACCATATATTTT
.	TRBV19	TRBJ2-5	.	CASSLLGGETQYF	TGTGCCAGTAGTCTACTAGGGGGGGAGACCCAGTACTTC
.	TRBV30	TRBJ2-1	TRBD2	CAWSVLSGSEGEQFF	TGTGCCTGGAGTGTACTCAGCGGGAGTGAAGGTGAGCAGTTCTTC
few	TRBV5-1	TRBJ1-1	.	CASSPFGWSNTEAFF	TGCGCCAGCAGCCCCTTTGGGTGGTCAAACACTGAAGCTTTCTTT
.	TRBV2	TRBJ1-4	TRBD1	CASSDGTGGEKLFF	TGTGCCAGCAGTGACGGGACAGGGGGTGAAAAACTGTTTTTT
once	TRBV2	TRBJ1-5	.	CASMRGSNQPQHF	TGTGCCAGCATGAGAGGCAGTAATCAGCCCCAGCATTTT
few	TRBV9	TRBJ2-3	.	CASSGNLVGTDTQYF	TGTGCCAGCAGCGGTAACTTGGTTGGCACAGATACGCAGTATTTT
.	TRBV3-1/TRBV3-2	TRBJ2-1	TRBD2	CASSQPSGSVNEQFF	TGTGCCAGCAGCCAACCTAGCGGGAGTGTGAATGAGCAGTTCTTC
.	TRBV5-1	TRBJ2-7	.	CASRKSYEQYF	TGCGCCAGCAGAAAGTCCTACGAGCAGTACTTC
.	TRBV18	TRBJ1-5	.	CASSPAEKSNQPQHF	TGTGCCAGCTCACCAGCGGAAAAGAGCAATCAGCCCCAGCATTTT
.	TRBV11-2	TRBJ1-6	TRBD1	CASSRRGLYNSPLHF	TGTGCCAGCAGCCGGAGGGGGCTTTATAATTCACCCCTCCACTTT
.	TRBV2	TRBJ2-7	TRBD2	CASEREDSYEQYF	TGTGCCAGTGAGCGGGAGGACTCCTACGAGCAGTACTTC
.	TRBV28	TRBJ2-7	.	CASRKTDRVYEQYF	TGTGCCAGCAGAAAAACGGACAGAGTTTACGAGCAGTACTTC
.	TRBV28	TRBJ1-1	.	CASSLGGQEAFF	TGTGCCAGCAGTTTGGGTGGACAGGAAGCTTTCTTT
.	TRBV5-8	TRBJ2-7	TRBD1	CASSLESGQTYEQYF	TGTGCCAGCAGCTTGGAGTCGGGACAGACCTACGAGCAGTACTTC
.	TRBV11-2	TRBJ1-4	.	CASSGGISWEKLFF	TGTGCCAGCAGCGGCGGGATATCTTGGGAAAAACTGTTTTTT
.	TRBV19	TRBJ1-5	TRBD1	CASSTDRGQPQHF	TGTGCCAGTAGTACCGACAGGGGTCAGCCCCAGCATTTT
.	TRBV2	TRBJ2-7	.	CASRQDLTPYGYEQYF	TGTGCCAGCAGGCAGGACTTAACCCCCTACGGCTACGAGCAGTACTTC
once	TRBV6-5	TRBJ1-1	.	CASSMDSVSTEAFF	TGTGCCAGCAGTATGGACAGCGTTAGCACTGAAGCTTTCTTT
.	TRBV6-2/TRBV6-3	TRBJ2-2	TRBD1	CASSLRTGSNTGELFF	TGTGCCAGCAGTCTCCGGACAGGGAGTAACACCGGGGAGCTGTTTTTT
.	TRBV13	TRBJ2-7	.	CASSSSRNGAAEQYF	TGTGCCAGCAGCTCAAGCAGGAACGGGGCCGCCGAGCAGTACTTC
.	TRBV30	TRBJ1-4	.	CAWGGGSKELFF	TGTGCCTGGGGCGGAGGTTCCAAAGAGCTGTTTTTT
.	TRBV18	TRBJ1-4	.	CASSPYTGLGNEKLFF	TGTGCCAGCTCACCCTATACAGGGTTGGGGAATGAAAAACTGTTTTTT
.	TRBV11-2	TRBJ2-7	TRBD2	CASSFGTSGRAHEQYF	TGTGCCAGCAGCTTTGGGACTAGCGGGAGGGCCCACGAGCAGTACTTC
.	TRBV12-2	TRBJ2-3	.	CASRHKRALDTQYF	TGTGCAAGTCGCCACAAGCGGGCGCTAGATACGCAGTATTTT
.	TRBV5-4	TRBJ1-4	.	CASSLDRGNEKLFF	TGTGCCAGCAGCTTGGACAGAGGTAATGAAAAACTGTTTTTT
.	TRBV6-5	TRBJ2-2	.	CASSPSRTGELFF	TGTGCCAGCAGTCCGTCGCGGACCGGGGAGCTGTTTTTT
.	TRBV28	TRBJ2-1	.	CASSFLSVRMGHEQFF	TGTGCCAGCAGTTTTCTGAGCGTACGTATGGGTCATGAGCAGTTCTTC
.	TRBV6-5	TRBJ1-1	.	CASTSSGGATEAFF	TGTGCCAGCACCTCCTCCGGGGGGGCCACTGAAGCTTTCTTT